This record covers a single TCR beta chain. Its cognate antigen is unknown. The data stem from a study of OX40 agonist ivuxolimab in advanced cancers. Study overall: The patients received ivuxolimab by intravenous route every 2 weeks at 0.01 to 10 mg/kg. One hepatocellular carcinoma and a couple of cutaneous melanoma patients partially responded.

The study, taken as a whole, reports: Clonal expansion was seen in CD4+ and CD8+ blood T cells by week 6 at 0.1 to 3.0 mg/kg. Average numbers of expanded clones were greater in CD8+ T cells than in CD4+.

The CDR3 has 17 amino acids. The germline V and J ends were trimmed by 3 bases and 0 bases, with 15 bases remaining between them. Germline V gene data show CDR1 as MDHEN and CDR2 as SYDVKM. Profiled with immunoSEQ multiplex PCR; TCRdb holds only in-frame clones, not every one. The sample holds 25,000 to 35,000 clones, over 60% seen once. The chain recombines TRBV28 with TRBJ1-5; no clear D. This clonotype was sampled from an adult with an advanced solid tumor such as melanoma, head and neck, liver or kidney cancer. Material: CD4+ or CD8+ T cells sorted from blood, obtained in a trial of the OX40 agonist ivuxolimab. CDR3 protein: CASSFFNGWDSNQPQHF. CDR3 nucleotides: TGTGCCAGCAGTTTCTTCAACGGTTGGGATAGCAATCAGCCCCAGCATTTT.